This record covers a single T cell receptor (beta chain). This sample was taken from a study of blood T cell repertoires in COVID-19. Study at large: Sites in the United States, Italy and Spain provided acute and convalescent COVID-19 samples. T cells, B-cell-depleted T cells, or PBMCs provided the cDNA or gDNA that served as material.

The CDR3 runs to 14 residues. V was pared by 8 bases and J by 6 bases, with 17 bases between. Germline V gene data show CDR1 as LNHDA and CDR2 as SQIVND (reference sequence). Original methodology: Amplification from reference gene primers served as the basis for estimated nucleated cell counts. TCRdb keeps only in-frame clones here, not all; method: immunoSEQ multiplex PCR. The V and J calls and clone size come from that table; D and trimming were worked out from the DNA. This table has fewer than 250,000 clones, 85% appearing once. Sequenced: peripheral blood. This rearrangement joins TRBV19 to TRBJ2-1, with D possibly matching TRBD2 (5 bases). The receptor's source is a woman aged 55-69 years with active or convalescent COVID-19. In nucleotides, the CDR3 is TGTGCCAGTCAAAGCGGCCTTGGCGGCAATGAGCAGTTCTTC. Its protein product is CASQSGLGGNEQFF.